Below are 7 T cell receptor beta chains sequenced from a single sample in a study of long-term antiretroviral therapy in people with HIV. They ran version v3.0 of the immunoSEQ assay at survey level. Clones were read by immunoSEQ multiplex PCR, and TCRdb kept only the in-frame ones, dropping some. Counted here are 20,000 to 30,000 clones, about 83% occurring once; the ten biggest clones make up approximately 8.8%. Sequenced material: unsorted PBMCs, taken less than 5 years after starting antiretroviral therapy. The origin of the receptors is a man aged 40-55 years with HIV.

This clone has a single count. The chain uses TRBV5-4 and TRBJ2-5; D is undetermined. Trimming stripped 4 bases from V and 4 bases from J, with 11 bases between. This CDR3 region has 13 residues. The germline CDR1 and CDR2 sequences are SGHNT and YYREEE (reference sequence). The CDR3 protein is CASSLEVSETQYF. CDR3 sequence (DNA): TGTGCCAGCAGCCTAGAAGTATCAGAGACCCAGTACTTC.

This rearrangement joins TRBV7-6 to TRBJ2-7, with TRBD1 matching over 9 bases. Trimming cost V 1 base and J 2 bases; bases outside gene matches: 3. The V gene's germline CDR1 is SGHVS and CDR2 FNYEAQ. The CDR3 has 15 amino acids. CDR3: CASSLERQGAYEQYF. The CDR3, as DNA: TGTGCCAGCAGCTTAGAGAGACAGGGGGCCTACGAGCAGTACTTC.

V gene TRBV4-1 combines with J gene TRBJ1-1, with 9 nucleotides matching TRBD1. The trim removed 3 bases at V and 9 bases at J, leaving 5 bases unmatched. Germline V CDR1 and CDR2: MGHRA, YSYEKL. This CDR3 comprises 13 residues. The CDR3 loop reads CASSHVGQGQAFF. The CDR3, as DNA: TGCGCCAGCAGCCACGTCGGACAGGGGCAAGCTTTCTTT.

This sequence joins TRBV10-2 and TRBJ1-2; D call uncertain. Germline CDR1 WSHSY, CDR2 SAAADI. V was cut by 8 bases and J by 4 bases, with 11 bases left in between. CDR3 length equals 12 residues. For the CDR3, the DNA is TGCGCCAGCTCACCTGACTCCTATGGCTACACCTTC. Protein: CASSPDSYGYTF.

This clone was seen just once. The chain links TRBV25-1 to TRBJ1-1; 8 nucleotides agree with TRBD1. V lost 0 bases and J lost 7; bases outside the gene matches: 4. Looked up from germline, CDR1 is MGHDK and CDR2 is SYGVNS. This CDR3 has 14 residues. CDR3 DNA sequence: TGTGCCAGCAGTGAATATGCTACAGGGGGTGAAGCTTTCTTT. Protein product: CASSEYATGGEAFF.

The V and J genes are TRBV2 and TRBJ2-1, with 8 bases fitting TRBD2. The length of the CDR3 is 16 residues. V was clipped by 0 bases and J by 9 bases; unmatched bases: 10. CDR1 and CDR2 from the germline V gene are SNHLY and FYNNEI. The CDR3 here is CASSEAASGSWFEQFF. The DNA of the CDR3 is TGTGCCAGCAGTGAAGCGGCAAGCGGGAGTTGGTTTGAGCAGTTCTTC.

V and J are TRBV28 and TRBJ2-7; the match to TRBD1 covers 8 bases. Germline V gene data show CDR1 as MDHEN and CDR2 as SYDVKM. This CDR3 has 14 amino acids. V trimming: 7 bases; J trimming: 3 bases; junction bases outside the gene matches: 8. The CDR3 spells CASIPWTGNYEQYF. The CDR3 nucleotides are TGTGCCAGCATCCCCTGGACAGGGAACTACGAGCAGTACTTC.